This TCR beta chain was captured in a study of OX40 agonist ivuxolimab in advanced cancers. The CDR3 runs to 17 residues. The V and J ends lost 0 bases and 4 bases, in that order; junction bases with no gene match: 10. Germline values: CDR1 LNHDA, CDR2 SQIVND (reference sequence). The table lists this clone with a few counts. Using immunoSEQ multiplex PCR, the repertoire was profiled, and TCRdb retains in-frame clones only, with some absent. The sample yields about 17,000 clones, about three quarters seen once. The TCR sequence derives from an adult with an advanced solid tumor such as melanoma, head and neck, liver or kidney cancer. This rearrangement joins TRBV19 to TRBJ1-2; 8 bases line up with TRBD1. The sequences come from CD4+ or CD8+ T cells sorted from blood, collected in a trial of the OX40 agonist ivuxolimab. This chain's CDR3 is CASSIETLQGAGYGYTF. As DNA, the CDR3 is TGTGCCAGTAGTATAGAAACTCTTCAGGGGGCTGGCTATGGCTACACCTTC.